The 32 T cell receptor beta chains below were found in one sample sequenced in a study of vaccination effects on CD4 cells after COVID-19. Sequenced by immunoSEQ multiplex PCR; TCRdb stores in-frame clones only, minus some. The table lists tens of thousands of clones, approximately 60% of them singletons, with 9.9% in the top ten. These TCRs are of unknown antigen specificity. Investigators separated out CD4+ T cells once around 11 days of culture had passed. This sample comprised CD4+ T cells from PBMCs cultured without peptide, obtained before COVID-19 vaccination. The origin of the receptors is a human donor who received a COVID-19 vaccine.

In its sample, this clone was seen a few times. The rearrangement joins TRBV28 to TRBJ2-1; 12 nucleotides align to TRBD2. The germline V gene encodes CDR1 MDHEN and CDR2 SYDVKM. The J segment lost 10 bases and the V segment lost 0 bases, leaving 10 bases of the junction unmatched. This CDR3 comprises 17 residues. CDR3 DNA: TGTGCCAGCAGTTTATGGTCCCTAGCGGGAGGGCCCGGGGAGCAGTTCTTC. Translation: CASSLWSLAGGPGEQFF.

This clone was counted between two and nine times. J is TRBJ2-7 and V is TRBV5-5; possible D gene TRBD2, 5 bases. There are 15 residues in the CDR3. The V gene's germline CDR1 is SGHKS and CDR2 YYEKEE (reference sequence). Between the trimmed V and J ends, which lost 2 bases and 5 bases, there was a span of 17 bases. DNA of the CDR3: TGTGCCAGCAGCTTTTCGGGATCACCCCAGGACGAGCAGTACTTC. Protein sequence: CASSFSGSPQDEQYF. The variable domain in full, completed from reference TRBV5-5 and TRBJ2-7, reads DAGVTQSPTHLIKTRGQQVTLRCSPISGHKSVSWYQQVLGQGPQFIFQYYEKEERGRGNFPDRFSARQFPNYSSELNVNALLLGDSALYLCASSFSGSPQDEQYFGPGTRLTVT.

The chain carries TRBV30 and TRBJ1-1; tentatively, D is TRBD1 (6 bases). With 3 bases removed from V and 4 bases from J, the gap between germline ends came to 12 bases. This CDR3 is built from 13 residues. Germline V lookup: CDR1 GTSNPN, CDR2 SVGIG (reference sequence). CDR3 in amino acids: CAWRAQGVTEAFF. The CDR3 nucleotides read TGTGCCTGGAGGGCACAGGGAGTCACTGAAGCTTTCTTT.

Remarks on this clone: At one end, the junction sequence differs from germline, possibly due to a read error. V and J are TRBV5-1 and TRBJ2-7; D remains unclear. Germline CDR1 SGHRS, CDR2 YFSETQ. The CDR3 contains 14 residues. DNA for the CDR3: TGCGCCAGCAGCTTGGAGCCAGACTCCTACGGGCAGTACTTC. Protein sequence: CASSLEPDSYGQYF.

This chain uses TRBV6-7 with TRBJ2-7, with 9 nucleotides matching TRBD1. TRBV6-7 has ORF status, its function being uncertain. V lost 8 bases to trimming and J lost 4 bases; unmatched junction nucleotides: 6. CDR3 size: 13 residues. CDR3: CASERDRAYEQYF. The CDR3 DNA sequence: TGTGCCAGCGAGAGGGACAGGGCTTACGAGCAGTACTTC.

The chain employs TRBV19 and TRBJ1-5, with 10 bases lining up with TRBD1. V trimming: 10 bases; J trimming: 0 bases; junction bases outside the gene matches: 9. The germline V gene has CDR1 LNHDA and CDR2 SQIVND (reference sequence). This CDR3 contains 16 residues. CDR3 DNA sequence: TGTGCCACGGCCGGGACAGGGGTTTATAGCAATCAGCCCCAGCATTTT. As protein: CATAGTGVYSNQPQHF.

This clone appeared a single time. The CDR3, as DNA: TGCGCCAGCAGCTTGGGATTAGTCCAGATTAATGAAAAACTGTTTTTT. Amino acid sequence: CASSLGLVQINEKLFF. The chain couples TRBV5-1 to TRBJ1-4, with unresolved D. Germline assignment: CDR1 SGHRS and CDR2 YFSETQ. The CDR3 length is 16 residues. Trimming cost V 0 bases and J 4 bases, with 13 bases left between them.

On this clone itself: In the same sample, other DNA sequences code for this CDR3. CDR3 coding DNA: TGTGCCAGCAGTCTGGGGCAAGAGACCCAGTACTTC. It yields the protein CASSLGQETQYF. The V gene is TRBV6-2 or TRBV6-3, the J gene TRBJ2-5; no clear D. In germline, CDR1 is MNHEY, CDR2 SVGEGT. CDR3 length equals 12 residues. V shed 5 bases and J shed 2 bases, with 6 bases lying between them.

This clone was detected only a few times. The J gene is TRBJ1-2, the V gene TRBV7-9; D is ambiguous. Germline V lookup: CDR1 SEHNR, CDR2 FQNEAQ (reference sequence). This CDR3 region has 12 residues. With 5 bases removed from V and 8 bases from J, the gap between germline ends came to 12 bases. CDR3 in amino acids: CASSADFWGYTF. The DNA for the CDR3 is TGTGCCAGCAGCGCCGACTTCTGGGGCTACACCTTC. The full variable domain, rest sourced from reference TRBV7-9 and TRBJ1-2, is DTGVSQNPRHKITKRGQNVTFRCDPISEHNRLYWYRQTLGQGPEFLTYFQNEAQLEKSRLLSDRFSAERPKGSFSTLEIQRTEQGDSAMYLCASSADFWGYTFGSGTRLTVV.

The count of this clone is one. The J gene is TRBJ2-7, the V gene TRBV18; D ambiguous. Germline values: CDR1 KGHSH, CDR2 LQKENI. The CDR3 runs 14 residues. Trimming removed 0 bases from V and 3 bases from J, with 9 bases in between. Here the CDR3 DNA reads TGTGCCAGCTCACCACCTACGGCAGTCTACGAGCAGTACTTC. It yields the protein CASSPPTAVYEQYF.

The V and J genes are TRBV19 and TRBJ2-2, with TRBD2 matching over 13 bases. With 3 bases clipped from V and 4 bases from J, the junction kept 14 bases outside the gene matches. CDR1 is LNHDA and CDR2 is SQIVND in the germline V gene (reference sequence). The CDR3 contains 20 residues. DNA of the CDR3: TGTGCCAGTAGTATTTTGAAGGGACTAGCGGGACGCGCGGGCACCGGGGAGCTGTTTTTT. This codes for CASSILKGLAGRAGTGELFF.

This chain uses TRBV3-1 (or the pseudogene TRBV3-2) with TRBJ2-1; perhaps TRBD2 as D (5 bases). CDR1 and CDR2 (germline): LGHDT, YNNKEL (reference sequence). Trimming removed 6 bases at V and 5 bases at J, with 20 bases between. The CDR3 sequence is 16 residues long. This CDR3 reads CASSGSAGRTHNEQFF. The DNA of the CDR3 is TGTGCCAGCAGTGGCTCCGCGGGCCGGACCCACAATGAGCAGTTCTTC.

The V gene is TRBV10-3, the J gene TRBJ2-2; D is possibly TRBD2 (5 bases). Trimming removed 10 bases from V and 0 bases from J, with 12 bases in between. Germline-derived CDR1 and CDR2 are ENHRY and SYGVKD. This CDR3 has 14 residues. The CDR3 here is CATQPDSNTGELFF. CDR3 nucleotides: TGTGCCACCCAGCCGGACTCGAACACCGGGGAGCTGTTTTTT.

The chain recombines TRBV6-1 with TRBJ2-5; 11 bases line up with TRBD2. This CDR3 has 16 residues. V lost 4 bases to trimming and J lost 7 bases; unmatched junction nucleotides: 11. Germline CDR1 MNHNS, CDR2 SASEGT. CDR3 protein: CASSALLAGVGATQYF. CDR3 DNA: TGTGCCAGCAGTGCGTTACTAGCGGGGGTAGGAGCGACCCAGTACTTC.

V and J are TRBV2 and TRBJ1-4; D gene ambiguous. The V and J ends lost 1 base and 0 bases respectively, with 9 bases between them. The germline gives CDR1 SNHLY, CDR2 FYNNEI. This CDR3 contains 16 residues. The CDR3 DNA is TGTGCCAGCAGTGAAGTGGCCCCTGCAACTAATGAAAAACTGTTTTTT. This encodes CASSEVAPATNEKLFF.

This rearrangement joins TRBV3-1 (or the pseudogene TRBV3-2) to TRBJ2-3, with D maybe TRBD2 (6 bases). The CDR3 is 15 amino acids. V was cut by 4 bases and J by 0 bases, with 11 bases left in between. The germline V gene has CDR1 LGHDT and CDR2 YNNKEL (reference sequence). Written as DNA, the CDR3 is TGTGCCAGCAGCCCAACTGGGACTAGCACAGATACGCAGTATTTT. Protein: CASSPTGTSTDTQYF.

The chain joins TRBV7-9 to TRBJ1-2; D perhaps matches TRBD1 (5 bases). The CDR3 is 15 amino acids. With 5 bases removed from V and 6 bases from J, the gap between germline ends came to 19 bases. Germline V gene lookup returns CDR1 SEHNR and CDR2 FQNEAQ (reference sequence). Here the CDR3 reads CASSPENLGQDGYTF. The CDR3 region has the DNA TGTGCCAGCAGCCCAGAGAACCTGGGGCAAGATGGCTACACCTTC.

The J gene is TRBJ1-2, the V gene TRBV4-2; no reliable D call. This CDR3 has 14 residues. The V gene's germline CDR1 is LGHNA and CDR2 YNFKEQ. The germline V and J ends were trimmed by 1 base and 3 bases, with 9 bases remaining between them. CDR3 sequence reads: CASSQGPLHYGYTF. DNA for the CDR3: TGTGCCAGCAGCCAAGGGCCTCTCCACTATGGCTACACCTTC.

This sequence joins TRBV19 and TRBJ1-1; weak D call: TRBD1 (6 bases). Per germline, CDR1 LNHDA and CDR2 SQIVND (reference sequence). Between the trimmed V and J ends, which lost 5 bases and 4 bases, there was a span of 14 bases. CDR3 length: 14 residues. The CDR3 DNA reads TGTGCCAGTAGTTGGGCAGGGGCTGCCACTGAAGCTTTCTTT. Protein sequence: CASSWAGAATEAFF.

This clone was seen a handful of times. V and J are TRBV18 and TRBJ1-1, with D possibly being TRBD1 (6 bases). CDR1 and CDR2 from the germline V gene are KGHSH and LQKENI. The CDR3 sequence is 14 residues long. Trimming shortened V by 5 bases and J by 1 base, and 11 bases separated the two germline ends. The CDR3 here is CASSSDRQNTEAFF. The CDR3 DNA is TGTGCCAGCTCAAGCGACAGGCAGAACACTGAAGCTTTCTTT.

This rearrangement joins TRBV5-1 to TRBJ2-7, with 10 nucleotides matching TRBD2. The CDR3 is made up of 15 amino acids. The germline V gene encodes CDR1 SGHRS and CDR2 YFSETQ. V trimming: 4 bases; J trimming: 3 bases; junction bases outside the gene matches: 7. This chain's CDR3 is CASSRLAGENYEQYF. Written as DNA, the CDR3 is TGCGCCAGCAGCCGCCTAGCGGGAGAAAACTACGAGCAGTACTTC.

The V call is TRBV5-1, the J call TRBJ2-3; tentative D call: TRBD1 (7 bases). Trimming left V 0 bases short and J 3 bases short, with 14 bases between. The germline CDR1 and CDR2 sequences are SGHRS and YFSETQ. The CDR3 is 16 residues long. CDR3 amino acids: CASSLGGTEGTDTQYF. CDR3 sequence (DNA): TGCGCCAGCAGCTTGGGCGGGACAGAGGGAACAGATACGCAGTATTTT.

This clone was counted only a few times. V gene TRBV6-2 or TRBV6-3 combines with J gene TRBJ1-1; D is ambiguous. The V gene's germline CDR1 is MNHEY and CDR2 SVGEGT. The CDR3 is made up of 13 amino acids. With 6 bases removed from V and 1 base from J, the gap between germline ends came to 9 bases. CDR3 bases: TGTGCCAGCAGCAAACATCAGAACACTGAAGCTTTCTTT. It translates to CASSKHQNTEAFF.

The V call is TRBV4-2, the J call TRBJ1-2; D call uncertain. V lost 5 bases to trimming and J lost 4 bases, with 23 bases between them. The CDR3 sequence is 17 residues long. From germline, CDR1 is LGHNA and CDR2 YNFKEQ. The DNA for the CDR3 is TGTGCCAGCAGCTACGCGAACCAGCCCCCGAACCTCTATGGCTACACCTTC. Protein: CASSYANQPPNLYGYTF.

The chain combines TRBV7-9 with TRBJ2-1; 10 nucleotides line up with TRBD2. CDR1 and CDR2 from the germline V gene are SEHNR and FQNEAQ (reference sequence). CDR3 size: 15 residues. V lost 3 bases and J lost 6; bases outside the gene matches: 5. The CDR3 sequence: CASSLEREGRNEQFF. The DNA of the CDR3 is TGTGCCAGCAGCTTGGAGCGGGAGGGCCGCAATGAGCAGTTCTTC.

The chain carries TRBV5-8 and TRBJ2-7, with a possible D match to TRBD2 (6 bases). Trimming cost V 0 bases and J 0 bases, with 7 bases left between them. The CDR3 contains 14 residues. CDR1 and CDR2 (germline): SGHTS, YDEGEE. CDR3 region: CASSLGDFSYEQYF. The CDR3 nucleotides are TGTGCCAGCAGCTTGGGGGACTTCTCCTACGAGCAGTACTTC.

The rearrangement joins TRBV27 to TRBJ1-2; D gene uncertain. CDR1 MNHEY and CDR2 SMNVEV come from the germline V gene (reference sequence). The CDR3 runs to 14 residues. The V end was cut by 2 bases, the J end by 5 bases, with 12 bases between. CDR3 nucleotide sequence: TGTGCCAGCAGTTTAGTGTCGGGAGCTTATGGCTACACCTTC. Its protein is CASSLVSGAYGYTF.

This clone was picked up a small number of times. The chain carries TRBV3-1 (or the pseudogene TRBV3-2) and TRBJ2-1; no clear D gene. CDR3 size: 12 residues. Germline V gene data show CDR1 as LGHDT and CDR2 as YNNKEL (reference sequence). With 1 base removed from V and 4 bases from J, the gap between germline ends came to 2 bases. In DNA form, the CDR3 reads TGTGCCAGCAGCCAAGGGTACAATGAGCAGTTCTTC. As protein: CASSQGYNEQFF.

This clone came up a few times. The chain's CDR3 is CASSVQGVNTEAFF. DNA for the CDR3: TGTGCCAGCAGTGTCCAGGGGGTGAACACTGAAGCTTTCTTT. The chain combines TRBV2 with TRBJ1-1; TRBD1 matches 7 bases. From germline, CDR1 is SNHLY and CDR2 FYNNEI. There are 14 residues in the CDR3. V was clipped by 4 bases and J by 0 bases; unmatched bases: 2.

This clone was observed a few times. The chain carries TRBV3-1 (or the pseudogene TRBV3-2) and TRBJ1-6, with TRBD1 matching 8 bases. This CDR3 region has 14 residues. V shed 1 base, J shed 7 bases, and the junction held 0 bases outside the gene matches. CDR1 and CDR2 (germline): LGHDT, YNNKEL (reference sequence). DNA for the CDR3: TGTGCCAGCAGCCAAGGGGACAGGAATTCACCCCTCCACTTT. Amino acid sequence: CASSQGDRNSPLHF.

This clone was counted between two and nine times. The chain employs TRBV18 and TRBJ1-5, with TRBD1 matching over 9 bases. Trimming took 1 base from V and 8 from J; bases not matched to a gene: 6. Germline loops: CDR1 KGHSH, CDR2 LQKENI. This CDR3 is built from 15 residues. The CDR3 region has the DNA TGTGCCAGCTCACCACAACAGGGGGCGGGGAAGCCCCAGCATTTT. The encoded protein is CASSPQQGAGKPQHF.

This clone showed up just a few times. This chain connects TRBV19 to TRBJ1-5, with 7 bases fitting TRBD1. Per the germline V gene, CDR1 is LNHDA and CDR2 is SQIVND (reference sequence). This CDR3 has 15 residues. V was pared by 4 bases and J by 3 bases, with 6 bases of the junction left unmatched. The DNA for the CDR3 is TGTGCCAGTAGTACTCAGACAGGGTCCAATCAGCCCCAGCATTTT. It yields the protein CASSTQTGSNQPQHF.